The rows below give T cell receptor beta chains drawn from one sample of a study of blood T cell repertoires in COVID-19. Data came from immunoSEQ multiplex PCR; TCRdb stores just in-frame clones and leaves some out. The table includes over 150,000 clones, about four fifths detected once. The material sequenced was PBMCs or T cells enriched from blood (not recorded which). These receptors all come from an older woman who had recovered from COVID-19. CDR3s include the opening cysteine and the closing phenylalanine or tryptophan. The order of the fields is V gene, J gene, clone size, D gene, CDR3 protein, CDR3 DNA. A D gene is named only where the DNA matches it firmly. Size is stated for part of the rows, as once, few or many counts, or as a class when the clone is expanded.

V: TRBV2; J: TRBJ1-2; size: few; D: .; CDR3: CASSPTTIPSGYTF; DNA: TGTGCCAGCAGTCCGACAACGATCCCCTCCGGCTACACCTTC
V: TRBV14; J: TRBJ1-6; size: .; D: .; CDR3: CASSPGLRDINSPLHF; DNA: TGTGCCAGCAGCCCCGGCCTCAGGGATATAAATTCACCCCTCCACTTT
V: TRBV5-4; J: TRBJ1-3; size: .; D: TRBD1; CDR3: CASSFGDRERNTIYF; DNA: TGTGCCAGCAGCTTCGGGGACAGGGAGAGAAACACCATATATTTT
V: TRBV19; J: TRBJ1-1; size: .; D: TRBD1; CDR3: CASSPRQGNTEAFF; DNA: TGTGCCAGTAGTCCGCGACAGGGAAACACTGAAGCTTTCTTT
V: TRBV6-5; J: TRBJ1-1; size: .; D: .; CDR3: CASFHREGMNTEAFF; DNA: TGTGCCAGCTTTCACAGGGAGGGAATGAACACTGAAGCTTTCTTT
V: TRBV10-3; J: TRBJ1-4; size: .; D: TRBD1; CDR3: CAIGGTGGGKLFF; DNA: TGTGCCATCGGCGGGACAGGGGGCGGAAAACTGTTTTTT
V: TRBV2; J: TRBJ2-7; size: .; D: TRBD1; CDR3: CASSEPLTGGGSYEQYF; DNA: TGTGCCAGCAGTGAACCTTTAACAGGGGGAGGTTCCTACGAGCAGTACTTC
V: TRBV7-8; J: TRBJ2-7; size: .; D: TRBD2; CDR3: CASSLAGGVQEEQYF; DNA: TGTGCCAGCAGCTTAGCGGGAGGGGTTCAGGAAGAGCAGTACTTC
V: TRBV5-1; J: TRBJ1-2; size: .; D: .; CDR3: CASSLGGGAIEYGYTF; DNA: TGCGCCAGCAGCTTGGGTGGGGGCGCCATCGAATATGGCTACACCTTC
V: TRBV11-2; J: TRBJ1-1; size: .; D: .; CDR3: CASSPAGGRTEAFF; DNA: TGTGCCAGCAGCCCCGCCGGGGGGAGGACTGAAGCTTTCTTT
V: TRBV5-1; J: TRBJ1-1; size: .; D: .; CDR3: CASSLSGLAEAFF; DNA: TGCGCCAGCAGCTTATCAGGGCTTGCTGAAGCTTTCTTT
V: TRBV7-2; J: TRBJ2-5; size: .; D: .; CDR3: CASSLRQITQETQYF; DNA: TGTGCCAGCAGCTTGAGACAGATCACACAAGAGACCCAGTACTTC
V: TRBV18; J: TRBJ2-5; size: .; D: .; CDR3: CASSPSWGQQETQYF; DNA: TGTGCCAGCTCACCGTCCTGGGGGCAACAAGAGACCCAGTACTTC
V: TRBV4-1; J: TRBJ2-7; size: once; D: .; CDR3: CASSQVYSYLYEQYF; DNA: TGCGCCAGCAGCCAAGTATACAGTTACCTCTACGAGCAGTACTTC
V: TRBV10-3; J: TRBJ2-1; size: .; D: .; CDR3: CAIGGGPNNEQFF; DNA: TGTGCCATAGGGGGTGGACCAAACAATGAGCAGTTCTTC
V: TRBV25-1; J: TRBJ2-2; size: .; D: .; CDR3: CASSDPQRVTGELFF; DNA: TGTGCCAGCAGTGACCCTCAGAGGGTCACCGGGGAGCTGTTTTTT
V: TRBV25-1; J: TRBJ1-1; size: .; D: TRBD1; CDR3: CASSDPGGTGSKAFF; DNA: TGTGCCAGCAGTGATCCAGGCGGGACAGGGTCAAAAGCTTTCTTT